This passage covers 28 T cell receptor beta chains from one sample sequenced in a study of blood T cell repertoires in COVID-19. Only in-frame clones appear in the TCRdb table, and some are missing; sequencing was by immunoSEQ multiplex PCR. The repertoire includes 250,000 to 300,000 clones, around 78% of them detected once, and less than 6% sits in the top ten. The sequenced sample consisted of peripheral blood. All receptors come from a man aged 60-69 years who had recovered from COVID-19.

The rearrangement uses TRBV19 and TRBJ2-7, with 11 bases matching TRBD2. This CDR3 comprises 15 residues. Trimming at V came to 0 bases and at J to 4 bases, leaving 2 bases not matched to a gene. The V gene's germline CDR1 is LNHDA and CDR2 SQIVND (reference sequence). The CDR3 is CASSIELAGAYEQYF. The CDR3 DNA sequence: TGTGCCAGTAGTATAGAACTAGCGGGGGCTTACGAGCAGTACTTC.

DNA for the CDR3: TGTGCCAGCAGCTTTCCGAGCTCAGGGACCGGGGAGCTGTTTTTT. It translates to CASSFPSSGTGELFF. V usage is TRBV21-1 and J usage is TRBJ2-2; the D call in the table, TRBD1, was not verified against the DNA. TRBV21-1 is a pseudogene segment. The CDR3 extends over 15 amino acids.

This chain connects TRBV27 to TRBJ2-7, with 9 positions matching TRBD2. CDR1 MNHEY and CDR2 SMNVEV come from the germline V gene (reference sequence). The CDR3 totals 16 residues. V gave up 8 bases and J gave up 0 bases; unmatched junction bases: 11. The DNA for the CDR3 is TGTGCCAGCGTTCCTAGGCTAGCGGGGACCTCCTACGAGCAGTACTTC. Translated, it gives CASVPRLAGTSYEQYF.

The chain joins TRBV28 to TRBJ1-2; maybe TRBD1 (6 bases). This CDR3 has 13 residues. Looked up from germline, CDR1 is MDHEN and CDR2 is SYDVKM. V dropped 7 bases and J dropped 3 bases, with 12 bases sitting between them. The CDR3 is CASNLQGYYGYTF. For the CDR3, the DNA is TGTGCCAGCAACCTACAGGGCTACTATGGCTACACCTTC.

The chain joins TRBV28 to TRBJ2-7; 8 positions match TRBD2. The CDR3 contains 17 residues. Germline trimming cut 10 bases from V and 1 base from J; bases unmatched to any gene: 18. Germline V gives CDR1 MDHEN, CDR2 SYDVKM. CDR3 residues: CATSLRGGGLGSYEQYF. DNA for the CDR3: TGTGCCACCTCACTCCGAGGGGGGGGACTAGGGTCCTACGAGCAGTACTTC.

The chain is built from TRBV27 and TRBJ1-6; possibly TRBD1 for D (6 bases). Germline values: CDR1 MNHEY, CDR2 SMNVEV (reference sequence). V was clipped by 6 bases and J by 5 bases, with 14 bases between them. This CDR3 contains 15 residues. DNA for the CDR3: TGTGCCAGCAGGGGCGGGGGGCCGGATAATTCACCCCTCCACTTT. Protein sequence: CASRGGGPDNSPLHF.

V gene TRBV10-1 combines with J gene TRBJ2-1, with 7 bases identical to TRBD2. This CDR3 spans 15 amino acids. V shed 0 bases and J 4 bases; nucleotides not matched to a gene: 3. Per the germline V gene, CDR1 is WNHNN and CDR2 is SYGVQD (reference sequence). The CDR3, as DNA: TGCGCCAGCAGTGAGTCTTCAGCGGGATACAATGAGCAGTTCTTC. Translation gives CASSESSAGYNEQFF.

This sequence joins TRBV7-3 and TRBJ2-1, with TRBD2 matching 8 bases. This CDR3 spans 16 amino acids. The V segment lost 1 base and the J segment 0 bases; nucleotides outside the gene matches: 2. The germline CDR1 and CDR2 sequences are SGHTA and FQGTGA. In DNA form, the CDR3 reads TGTGCCAGCAGCTTAATAGCGGGGAGCTCCTACAATGAGCAGTTCTTC. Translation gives CASSLIAGSSYNEQFF.

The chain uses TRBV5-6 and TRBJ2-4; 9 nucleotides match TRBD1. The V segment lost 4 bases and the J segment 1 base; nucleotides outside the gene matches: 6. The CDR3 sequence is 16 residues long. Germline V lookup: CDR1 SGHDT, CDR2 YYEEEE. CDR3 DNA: TGTGCCAGCAGCCCTGGACAGGGGCGGGCCAAAAACATTCAGTACTTC. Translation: CASSPGQGRAKNIQYF.

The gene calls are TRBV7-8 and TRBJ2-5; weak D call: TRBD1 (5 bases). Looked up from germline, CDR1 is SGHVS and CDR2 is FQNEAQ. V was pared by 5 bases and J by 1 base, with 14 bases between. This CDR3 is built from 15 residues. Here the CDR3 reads CASSRTGAFQETQYF. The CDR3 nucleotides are TGTGCCAGCAGCCGTACAGGAGCCTTCCAAGAGACCCAGTACTTC. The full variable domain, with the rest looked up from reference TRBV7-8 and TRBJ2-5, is GAGVSQSPRYKVAKRGQDVALRCDPISGHVSLFWYQQALGQGPEFLTYFQNEAQLDKSGLPSDRFFAERPEGSVSTLKIQRTQQEDSAVYLCASSRTGAFQETQYFGPGTRLLVL.

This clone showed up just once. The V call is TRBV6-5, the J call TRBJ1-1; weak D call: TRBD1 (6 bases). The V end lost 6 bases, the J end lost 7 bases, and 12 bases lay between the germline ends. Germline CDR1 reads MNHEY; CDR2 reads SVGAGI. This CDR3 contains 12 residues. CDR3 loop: CASSPGQNEAFF. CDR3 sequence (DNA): TGTGCCAGCAGCCCCGGACAGAATGAAGCTTTCTTT.

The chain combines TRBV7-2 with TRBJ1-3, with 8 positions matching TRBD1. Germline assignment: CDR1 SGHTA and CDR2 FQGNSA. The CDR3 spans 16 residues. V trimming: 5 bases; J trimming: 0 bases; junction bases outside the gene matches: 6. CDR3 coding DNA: TGTGCCAGCAGCAAAGATCAGGGGGCCTCTGGAAACACCATATATTTT. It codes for CASSKDQGASGNTIYF. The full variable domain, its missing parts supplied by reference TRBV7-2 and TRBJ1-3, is GAGVSQSPSNKVTEKGKDVELRCDPISGHTALYWYRQSLGQGLEFLIYFQGNSAPDKSGLPSDRFSAERTGGSVSTLTIQRTQQEDSAVYLCASSKDQGASGNTIYFGEGSWLTVV.

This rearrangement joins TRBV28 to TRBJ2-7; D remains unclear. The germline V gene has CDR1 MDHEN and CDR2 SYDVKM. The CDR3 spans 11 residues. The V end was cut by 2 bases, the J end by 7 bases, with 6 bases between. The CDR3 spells CASSLTREQYF. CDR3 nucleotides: TGTGCCAGCAGTTTAACTCGGGAGCAGTACTTC.

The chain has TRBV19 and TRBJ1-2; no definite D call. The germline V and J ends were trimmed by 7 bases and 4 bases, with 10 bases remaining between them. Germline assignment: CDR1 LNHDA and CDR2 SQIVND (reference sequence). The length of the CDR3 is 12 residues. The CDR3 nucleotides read TGTGCCAGTACCCTCACAACCTATGGCTACACCTTC. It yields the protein CASTLTTYGYTF.

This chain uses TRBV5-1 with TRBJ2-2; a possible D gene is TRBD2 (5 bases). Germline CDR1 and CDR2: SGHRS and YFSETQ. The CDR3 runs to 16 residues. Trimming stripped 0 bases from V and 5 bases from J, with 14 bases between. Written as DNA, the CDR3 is TGCGCCAGCAGCTTGGGCGGGTCGTCGGGGACCGGGGAGCTGTTTTTT. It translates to CASSLGGSSGTGELFF.

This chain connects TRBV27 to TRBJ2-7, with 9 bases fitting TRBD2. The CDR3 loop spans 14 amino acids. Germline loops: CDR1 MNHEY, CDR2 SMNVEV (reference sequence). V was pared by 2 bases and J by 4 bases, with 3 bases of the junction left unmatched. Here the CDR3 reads CASSLTGLAYEQYF. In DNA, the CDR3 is TGTGCCAGCAGTTTAACGGGACTAGCTTACGAGCAGTACTTC.

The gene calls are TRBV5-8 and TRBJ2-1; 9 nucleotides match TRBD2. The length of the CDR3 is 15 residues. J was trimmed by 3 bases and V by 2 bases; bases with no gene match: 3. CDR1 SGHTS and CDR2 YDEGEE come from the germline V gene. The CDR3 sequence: CASSFSGSRYNEQFF. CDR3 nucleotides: TGTGCCAGCAGCTTTAGCGGGAGTCGCTACAATGAGCAGTTCTTC.

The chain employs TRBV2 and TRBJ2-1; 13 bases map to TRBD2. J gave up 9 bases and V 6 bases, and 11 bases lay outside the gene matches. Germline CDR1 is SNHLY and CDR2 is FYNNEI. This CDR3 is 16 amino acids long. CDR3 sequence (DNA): TGTGCCAGCAGACCTTCTACGTGGACTAGCGGGGGTGAGCAGTTCTTC. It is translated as CASRPSTWTSGGEQFF.

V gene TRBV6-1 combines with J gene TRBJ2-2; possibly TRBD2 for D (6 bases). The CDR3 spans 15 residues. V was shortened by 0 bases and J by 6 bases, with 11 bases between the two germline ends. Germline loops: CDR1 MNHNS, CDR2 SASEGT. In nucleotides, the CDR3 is TGTGCCAGCAGTGAAGCGGCGGGGTGGTCCGGGGAGCTGTTTTTT. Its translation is CASSEAAGWSGELFF.

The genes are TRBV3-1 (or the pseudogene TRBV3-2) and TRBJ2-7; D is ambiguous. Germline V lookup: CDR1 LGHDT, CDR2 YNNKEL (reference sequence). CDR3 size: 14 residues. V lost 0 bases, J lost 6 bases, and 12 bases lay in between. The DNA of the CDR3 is TGTGCCAGCAGCCAAGATCCCTACCGGTCCGAGCAGTACTTC. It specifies CASSQDPYRSEQYF.

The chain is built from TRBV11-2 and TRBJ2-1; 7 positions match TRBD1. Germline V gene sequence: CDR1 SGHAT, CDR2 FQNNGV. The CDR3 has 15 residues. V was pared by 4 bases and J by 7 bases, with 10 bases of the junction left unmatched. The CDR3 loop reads CASSYYRGRRNEQFF. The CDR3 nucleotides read TGTGCCAGCAGCTATTACAGGGGAAGGAGGAATGAGCAGTTCTTC.

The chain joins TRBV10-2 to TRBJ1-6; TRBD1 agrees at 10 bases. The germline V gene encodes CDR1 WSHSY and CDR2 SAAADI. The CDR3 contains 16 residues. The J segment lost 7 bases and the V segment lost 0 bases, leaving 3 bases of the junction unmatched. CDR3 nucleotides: TGCGCCAGCAGTGAGTCGGGACAGGGGCGCAATTCACCCCTCCACTTT. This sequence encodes CASSESGQGRNSPLHF.

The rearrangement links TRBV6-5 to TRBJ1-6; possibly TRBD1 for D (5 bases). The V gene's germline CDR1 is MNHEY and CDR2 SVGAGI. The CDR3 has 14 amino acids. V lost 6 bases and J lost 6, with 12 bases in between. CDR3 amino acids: CASSPQGGNSPLHF. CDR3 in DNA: TGTGCCAGCAGCCCCCAGGGAGGTAATTCACCCCTCCACTTT.

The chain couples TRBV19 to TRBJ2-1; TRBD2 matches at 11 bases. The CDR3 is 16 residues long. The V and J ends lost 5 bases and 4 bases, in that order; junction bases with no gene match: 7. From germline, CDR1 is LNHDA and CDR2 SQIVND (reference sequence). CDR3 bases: TGTGCCAGTAGTCCCGCTAGCGGGGGGTATTACAATGAGCAGTTCTTC. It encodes CASSPASGGYYNEQFF.

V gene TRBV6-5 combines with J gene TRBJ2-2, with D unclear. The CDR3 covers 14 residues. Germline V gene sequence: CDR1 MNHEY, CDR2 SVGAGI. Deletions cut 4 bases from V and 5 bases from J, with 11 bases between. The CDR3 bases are TGTGCCAGCAGTTCCCCAGGAACTACCGGGGAGCTGTTTTTT. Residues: CASSSPGTTGELFF.

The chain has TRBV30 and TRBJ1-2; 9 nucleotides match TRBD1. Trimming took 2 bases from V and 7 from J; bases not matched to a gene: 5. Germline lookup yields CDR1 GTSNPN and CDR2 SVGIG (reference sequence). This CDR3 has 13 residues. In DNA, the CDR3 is TGTGCCTGGAGTCCATTGGACAGGGGTGGCTACACCTTC. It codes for CAWSPLDRGGYTF.

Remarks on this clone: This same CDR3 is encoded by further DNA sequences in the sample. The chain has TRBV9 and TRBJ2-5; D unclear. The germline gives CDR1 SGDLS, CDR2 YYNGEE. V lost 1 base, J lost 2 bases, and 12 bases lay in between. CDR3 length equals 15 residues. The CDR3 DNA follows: TGTGCCAGCAGCGTATGGGCTAACCCTCAAGAGACCCAGTACTTC. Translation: CASSVWANPQETQYF.

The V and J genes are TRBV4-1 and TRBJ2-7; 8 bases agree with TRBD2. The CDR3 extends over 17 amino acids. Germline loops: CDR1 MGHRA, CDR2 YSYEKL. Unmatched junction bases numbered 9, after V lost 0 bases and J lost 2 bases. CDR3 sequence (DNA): TGCGCCAGCAGCCAAGATTCATCGGGGGGGGGCACCTACGAGCAGTACTTC. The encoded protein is CASSQDSSGGGTYEQYF.